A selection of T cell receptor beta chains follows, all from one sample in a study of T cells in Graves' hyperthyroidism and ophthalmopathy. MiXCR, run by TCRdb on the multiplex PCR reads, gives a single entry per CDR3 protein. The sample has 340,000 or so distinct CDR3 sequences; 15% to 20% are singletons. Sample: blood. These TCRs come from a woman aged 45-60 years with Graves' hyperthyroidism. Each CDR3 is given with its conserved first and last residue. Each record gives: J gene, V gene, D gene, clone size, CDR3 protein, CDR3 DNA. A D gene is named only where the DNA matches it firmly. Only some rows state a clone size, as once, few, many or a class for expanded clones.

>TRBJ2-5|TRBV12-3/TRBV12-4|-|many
CASSQTSGLETQYF
TGTGCCAGCAGCCAGACCTCAGGGCTGGAGACCCAGTACTTC
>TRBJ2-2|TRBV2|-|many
CARKNDTGELFF
TGTGCCAGGAAAAACGACACCGGGGAGCTGTTTTTT
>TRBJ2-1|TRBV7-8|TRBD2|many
CASSSQVGTSGRGPYNEQFF
TGTGCCAGCAGCTCGCAGGTGGGGACTAGCGGGAGGGGACCCTACAATGAGCAGTTCTTC
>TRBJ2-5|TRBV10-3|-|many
CAISEIGSAQETQYF
TGTGCCATCAGTGAGATCGGTAGTGCGCAAGAGACCCAGTACTTC
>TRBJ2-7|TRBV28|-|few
CASSPGTDPSSYEQYF
TGTGCCAGCAGTCCCGGGACGGACCCCAGCTCCTACGAGCAGTACTTC
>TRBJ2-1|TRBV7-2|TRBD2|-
CASSMGLAVYNEQFF
TGTGCCAGCAGCATGGGACTAGCGGTATACAATGAGCAGTTCTTC
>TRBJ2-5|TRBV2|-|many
CASSELAVVQETQYF
TGTGCCAGCAGTGAACTCGCGGTGGTCCAAGAGACCCAGTACTTC
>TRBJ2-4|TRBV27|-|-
CASIEFLAKNIQYF
TGTGCCAGCATTGAGTTTTTAGCCAAAAACATTCAGTACTTC
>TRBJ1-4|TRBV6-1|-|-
CASSAGHSANEKLFF
TGTGCCAGCAGTGCCGGGCACTCGGCTAATGAAAAACTGTTTTTT
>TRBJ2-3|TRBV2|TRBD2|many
CASSEALAVEGDTQYF
TGTGCCAGCAGTGAAGCGCTAGCGGTCGAGGGGGATACGCAGTATTTT
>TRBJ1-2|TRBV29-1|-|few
CSAREADGYTF
TGCAGCGCCCGAGAGGCAGATGGCTACACCTTC
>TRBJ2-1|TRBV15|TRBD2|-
CATSRSLAGGRDNEQFF
TGTGCCACCAGCAGATCCCTAGCGGGAGGTAGGGATAATGAGCAGTTCTTC
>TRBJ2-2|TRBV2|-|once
CASSDAQDYLNTGELFF
TGTGCCAGCAGTGACGCACAGGACTACCTTAACACCGGGGAGCTGTTTTTT
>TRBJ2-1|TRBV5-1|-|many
CASSLQVNNEQFF
TGCGCCAGCAGCTTACAGGTTAACAATGAGCAGTTCTTC
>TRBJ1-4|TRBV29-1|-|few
CSALRGTNEKLFF
TGCAGCGCCTTGAGGGGAACTAATGAAAAACTGTTTTTT
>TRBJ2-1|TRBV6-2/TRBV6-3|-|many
CASSYGLGRSWDEQFF
TGTGCCAGCAGCTACGGCCTGGGGCGCTCCTGGGATGAGCAGTTCTTC
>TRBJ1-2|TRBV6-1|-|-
CASSRGQPRSGYTF
TGTGCCAGCAGCCGCGGACAGCCGAGGAGTGGCTACACCTTC
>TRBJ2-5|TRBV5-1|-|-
CASSFSAGANQETQYF
TGCGCCAGCAGCTTCTCCGCGGGGGCGAATCAAGAGACCCAGTACTTC
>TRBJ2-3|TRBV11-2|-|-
CASSARLQVTDTQYF
TGTGCCAGCAGTGCCAGACTACAGGTCACAGATACGCAGTATTTT
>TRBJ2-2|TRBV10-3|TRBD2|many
CAISDSGTRNTGELFF
TGTGCCATCAGTGATTCCGGGACTAGGAACACCGGGGAGCTGTTTTTT
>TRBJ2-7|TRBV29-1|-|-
CSGLYSTREQYF
TGCAGCGGCCTCTACAGTACCCGCGAGCAGTACTTC
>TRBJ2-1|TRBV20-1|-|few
CSATGSGHPVGEQFF
TGCAGTGCCACAGGGTCGGGACACCCAGTAGGTGAGCAGTTCTTC
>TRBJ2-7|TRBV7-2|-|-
CASSFDYSYEQYF
TGTGCCAGCAGCTTTGACTACTCCTACGAGCAGTACTTC
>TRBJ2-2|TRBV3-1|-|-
CASSLGLGANTGELFF
TGTGCCAGCAGCCTAGGACTGGGGGCTAACACCGGGGAGCTGTTTTTT
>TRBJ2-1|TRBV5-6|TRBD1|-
CASYQDRAYNEQFF
TGTGCCAGCTATCAGGACAGGGCCTACAATGAGCAGTTCTTC
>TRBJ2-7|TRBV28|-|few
CASRGPDPYEQYF
TGTGCCAGCAGGGGTCCGGACCCCTACGAGCAGTACTTC
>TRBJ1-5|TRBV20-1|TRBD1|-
CSARDPQGADQPQHF
TGCAGTGCTAGAGATCCCCAGGGGGCGGATCAGCCCCAGCATTTT
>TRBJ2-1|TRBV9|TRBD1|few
CASSVGTGTYNEQFF
TGTGCCAGCAGCGTAGGGACAGGCACTTACAATGAGCAGTTCTTC
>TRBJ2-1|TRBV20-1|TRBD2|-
CSAARLAGVLNEQFF
TGCAGTGCTGCACGACTAGCGGGAGTACTCAATGAGCAGTTCTTC
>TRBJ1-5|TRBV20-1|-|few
CSAPQDDQPQHF
TGCAGTGCTCCGCAGGATGATCAGCCCCAGCATTTT
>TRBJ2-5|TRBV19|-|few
CASSIDQETQYF
TGTGCCAGTAGTATCGACCAAGAGACCCAGTACTTC
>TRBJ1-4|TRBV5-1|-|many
CASSLDSTTNEKLFF
TGCGCCAGCAGCTTGGACAGCACAACTAATGAAAAACTGTTTTTT
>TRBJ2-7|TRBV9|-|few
CASSVVPQLDPYEQYF
TGTGCCAGCAGCGTAGTCCCCCAATTGGATCCCTACGAGCAGTACTTC
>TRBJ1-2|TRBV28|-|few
CASRVLDSRDYGYTF
TGTGCCAGCAGAGTCTTGGACAGTAGAGACTATGGCTACACCTTC
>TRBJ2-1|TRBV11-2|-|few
CASTLQVGDNEQFF
TGTGCCAGCACCCTGCAGGTCGGGGACAATGAGCAGTTCTTC
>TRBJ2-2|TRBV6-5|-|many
CASSYKPRDTNTGELFF
TGTGCCAGCAGTTATAAGCCCAGGGACACTAACACCGGGGAGCTGTTTTTT
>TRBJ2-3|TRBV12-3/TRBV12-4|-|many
CASSLGGQTDTQYF
TGTGCCAGCAGTTTAGGAGGACAGACAGATACGCAGTATTTT
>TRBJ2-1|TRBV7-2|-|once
CASSPPGRVGNEQFF
TGTGCCAGCAGCCCCCCCGGGCGGGTGGGAAATGAGCAGTTCTTC
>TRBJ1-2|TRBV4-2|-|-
CASSQDEALGYTF
TGTGCCAGCAGCCAAGACGAGGCGCTTGGCTACACCTTC
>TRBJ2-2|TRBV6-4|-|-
CASKTVHNTGELFF
TGTGCCAGCAAGACAGTTCATAACACCGGGGAGCTGTTTTTT
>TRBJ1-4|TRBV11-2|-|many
CASSARTGYNEKLFF
TGTGCCAGCAGCGCGAGGACGGGCTACAATGAAAAACTGTTTTTT
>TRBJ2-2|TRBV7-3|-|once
CASSSVTPNTGELFF
TGTGCCAGCAGCTCCGTGACTCCGAACACCGGGGAGCTGTTTTTT
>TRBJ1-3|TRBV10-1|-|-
CASSDRFGDTIYF
TGCGCCAGCAGTGACCGATTCGGGGACACCATATATTTT
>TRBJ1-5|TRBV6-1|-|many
CASTEDPLGDQPQHF
TGTGCCAGCACTGAGGATCCTCTTGGGGATCAGCCCCAGCATTTT
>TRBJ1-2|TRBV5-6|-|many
CASSFGSTSITEGYTF
TGTGCCAGCAGCTTCGGCAGTACCTCTATCACAGAGGGCTACACCTTC
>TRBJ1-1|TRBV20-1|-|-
CSANSDSPEAFF
TGCAGTGCTAACTCGGACAGCCCTGAAGCTTTCTTT
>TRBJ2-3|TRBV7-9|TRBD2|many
CASSRGLLTDTQYF
TGTGCCAGCAGCAGGGGACTACTCACAGATACGCAGTATTTT
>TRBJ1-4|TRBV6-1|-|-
CASCRGRAWSEKLFF
TGTGCCAGCTGCCGGGGGCGAGCATGGAGTGAAAAACTGTTTTTT
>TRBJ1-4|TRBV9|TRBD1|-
CASSRTDRALNEKLFF
TGTGCCAGCAGCCGAACGGACAGGGCTCTTAATGAAAAACTGTTTTTT
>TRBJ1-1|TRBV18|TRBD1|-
CASSLSRDSLTEAFF
TGTGCCAGCTCACTATCCCGGGACAGCCTCACTGAAGCTTTCTTT
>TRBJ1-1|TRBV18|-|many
CASSPTEITEAFF
TGTGCCAGCTCACCGACAGAAATCACTGAAGCTTTCTTT
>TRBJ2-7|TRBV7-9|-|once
CASRRLGPSHYEQYF
TGTGCCAGCAGAAGACTGGGACCCTCCCACTACGAGCAGTACTTC
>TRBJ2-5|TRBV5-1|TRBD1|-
CASSLEQGARETQYF
TGCGCCAGCAGCTTGGAACAGGGGGCCCGGGAGACCCAGTACTTC
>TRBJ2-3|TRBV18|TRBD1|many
CASSGSGGLTDTQYF
TGTGCCAGCTCCGGGTCAGGGGGCCTTACAGATACGCAGTATTTT